What follows is one T cell receptor beta chain and its context. Its antigen is unidentified. Amounts of about 0.9-11 million cryopreserved PBMC were held in the samples before DNA extraction. These data come from a study of long-term antiretroviral therapy in people with HIV. Study conclusions and caveats: Drawn between about 2004 and 2018, the blood was possibly obtained under older ART regimens.

Survey level was the resolution at which the v3.0 immunoSEQ assay ran. The repertoire was sequenced with immunoSEQ multiplex PCR; TCRdb's copy has only in-frame clones and lacks some. Among about 26,000 clones listed, 82% were seen once. Sequences were derived from unsorted PBMCs, sampled 2.9 years after starting antiretroviral therapy. The source of this sequence is a man aged 50 or older with HIV.

The CDR3 sequence is CASSDTGGGYNEQFF. The CDR3 DNA reads as TGTGCCAGCAGTGACACCGGCGGGGGCTACAATGAGCAGTTCTTC. The chain is built from TRBV6-1 and TRBJ2-1; TRBD2 matches 7 bases. The CDR3 runs to 15 residues. The ends lost 3 bases at V and 3 bases at J; junction bases unmatched: 5. The germline V gene encodes CDR1 MNHNS and CDR2 SASEGT.